This T cell receptor (beta chain) emerged from a study of beta chain features in type 1 diabetes. cDNA synthesis used the whole RNA isolate, giving expressed TCRB sequences. Assay: immunoSEQ multiplex PCR; the TCRdb copy retains only in-frame clones and omits some. The sample holds approximately 250,000 clones, around 9.6% seen once. This clone was observed a few times. This CDR3 has 15 residues. The germline gives CDR1 SGHVS, CDR2 FQNEAQ. With 2 bases removed from V and 6 bases from J, the gap between germline ends came to 17 bases. The TCR comes from a woman aged 18-29 years in good health. Sequencing was done on a sample of naive CD4+ T cells from blood. The chain combines TRBV7-8 with TRBJ2-7; D is perhaps TRBD1 (5 bases). CDR3 DNA: TGTGCCAGCAGCTTAAGCCGCCGGCTTGGGGCCGAGCAGTACTTC. It translates to CASSLSRRLGAEQYF.